Presented here are 24 T cell receptor beta chains from one specimen sequenced in a study of CD8 T cells in ankylosing spondylitis. The study, taken as a whole, reports: A motif of eight or nine highly homologous TCR beta variants was seen as apparently characteristic of ankylosing spondylitis blood.

One entry per CDR3 protein, called by TCRdb with MiXCR from the 5' RACE reads. Of around 540,000 distinct CDR3 sequences in the sample, roughly 13% were seen once. These TCRs' antigens remain unknown. Sequencing was done on a sample of blood, either unsorted or a sorted T cell fraction (not recorded which). Receptors originate from a male donor with ankylosing spondylitis.

This clonotype has a handful of counts. This chain joins TRBV7-8 and TRBJ1-4, with no clear D. Per germline, CDR1 SGHVS and CDR2 FQNEAQ. This CDR3 spans 13 amino acids. V lost 5 bases and J 7 bases, leaving 11 bases between the germline ends. This CDR3 is CASSPVGVEKLFF. CDR3 in DNA: TGTGCCAGCAGCCCGGTCGGCGTTGAAAAACTGTTTTTT.

This clonotype was seen ten or more times. The chain couples TRBV5-1 to TRBJ2-7; no firm D call. This CDR3 contains 13 residues. Trimming pared 0 bases from V and 2 bases from J, leaving 6 bases between. From germline, CDR1 is SGHRS and CDR2 YFSETQ. DNA of the CDR3: TGCGCCAGCAGCTTGGTGGGGACCTACGAGCAGTACTTC. Protein sequence: CASSLVGTYEQYF. The variable domain in full, completed from reference TRBV5-1 and TRBJ2-7, reads KAGVTQTPRYLIKTRGQQVTLSCSPISGHRSVSWYQQTPGQGLQFLFEYFSETQRNKGNFPGRFSGRQFSNSRSEMNVSTLELGDSALYLCASSLVGTYEQYFGPGTRLTVT.

The genes are TRBV11-2 and TRBJ2-1, with TRBD2 identical over 12 bases. The CDR3 contains 20 residues. Trimming at V came to 3 bases and at J to 7 bases, leaving 19 bases not matched to a gene. From germline, CDR1 is SGHAT and CDR2 FQNNGV. DNA of the CDR3: TGTGCCAGCAGCTTTTTAGGGCCGGGACTAGCGGGCAAAAGGGGGAATGAGCAGTTCTTC. It yields the protein CASSFLGPGLAGKRGNEQFF.

The table lists this clonotype with many counts. The V gene is TRBV6-2 or TRBV6-3, the J gene TRBJ2-1; D gene ambiguous. V dropped 4 bases and J dropped 0 bases, with 10 bases sitting between them. CDR3 length: 15 residues. The germline V gene has CDR1 MNHEY and CDR2 SVGEGT. CDR3 in DNA: TGTGCCAGCAGTTTAATCGTGAGCTCCTACAATGAGCAGTTCTTC. It encodes CASSLIVSSYNEQFF.

The chain joins TRBV24-1 to TRBJ2-1; 12 nucleotides align to TRBD2. The CDR3 is 15 amino acids. V lost 4 bases, J lost 7 bases, and 4 bases stayed unmatched. CDR1 and CDR2 (germline): KGHDR, SFDVKD. The CDR3 sequence is CATSDLAGGRNEQFF. The CDR3 DNA reads as TGTGCCACCAGTGACCTAGCGGGAGGGAGAAATGAGCAGTTCTTC.

This clonotype was seen at least ten times. The CDR3 spells CASSRARQETQYF. CDR3 coding DNA: TGTGCCAGCAGCCGCGCCCGCCAAGAGACCCAGTACTTC. The chain employs TRBV12-3 or TRBV12-4 and TRBJ2-5; D is unclear. The CDR3 loop spans 13 amino acids. V gave up 6 bases and J gave up 1 base, with 9 bases separating them.

The V call is TRBV20-1, the J call TRBJ2-1, with D uncertain. The CDR3 is 12 residues long. Germline-derived CDR1 and CDR2 are DFQATT and SNEGSKA (reference sequence). With 4 bases removed from V and 0 bases from J, the gap between germline ends came to 4 bases. CDR3 DNA: TGCAGTGCTACCCCCTCCTACAATGAGCAGTTCTTC. Encoded protein: CSATPSYNEQFF.

This clonotype was observed many times. The chain combines TRBV5-1 with TRBJ1-1; TRBD1 matches 9 bases. Looked up from germline, CDR1 is SGHRS and CDR2 is YFSETQ. This CDR3 contains 16 residues. The V gene end was trimmed by 4 bases and the J gene end by 8 bases; junction bases not matched to a gene: 15. CDR3 bases: TGCGCCAGCAGCACAACGGGACAGGGTTCGGTGGGGGAAGCTTTCTTT. This encodes CASSTTGQGSVGEAFF.

This clonotype was seen repeatedly, ten times or more. The chain carries TRBV5-1 and TRBJ2-5, with 7 bases lining up with TRBD1. CDR1 SGHRS and CDR2 YFSETQ come from the germline V gene. This CDR3 region has 15 residues. Trimming at V came to 0 bases and at J to 1 base, leaving 3 bases not matched to a gene. The CDR3 bases are TGCGCCAGCAGCTTGGCCGACAGGGCCCAAGAGACCCAGTACTTC. This translates into CASSLADRAQETQYF.

The rearrangement joins TRBV7-6 to TRBJ1-6; D unresolved. V was pared by 1 base and J by 7 bases, with 8 bases between. The germline V gene has CDR1 SGHVS and CDR2 FNYEAQ. The CDR3 totals 14 residues. The CDR3 spells CASSLGPRNSPLHF. The CDR3 DNA is TGTGCCAGCAGCTTAGGTCCTCGGAATTCACCCCTCCACTTT.

This clonotype was counted a few times. V is TRBV6-2 or TRBV6-3 and J is TRBJ1-1; 8 nucleotides line up with TRBD1. The ends lost 3 bases at V and 4 bases at J; junction bases unmatched: 7. This CDR3 comprises 15 residues. Germline CDR1 and CDR2: MNHEY and SVGEGT. The CDR3 DNA follows: TGTGCCAGCAGTTATCGGACAGGGAGGGGCACTGAAGCTTTCTTT. Its protein is CASSYRTGRGTEAFF.

This clonotype was seen at least ten times. The chain joins TRBV7-9 to TRBJ1-4; D may be TRBD1 (6 bases). Germline-derived CDR1 and CDR2 are SEHNR and FQNEAQ (reference sequence). CDR3 length equals 14 residues. With 1 base removed from V and 6 bases from J, the gap between germline ends came to 9 bases. The CDR3 nucleotides read TGTGCCAGCAGCTTAGGCGGGGGCGATGAAAAACTGTTTTTT. Translating gives CASSLGGGDEKLFF.

Only a few counts were recorded for this clonotype. CDR3: CASSLQSRTEAFF. The CDR3 coding sequence is TGTGCCAGCAGTCTCCAAAGTCGCACTGAAGCTTTCTTT. This sequence joins TRBV12-3 or TRBV12-4 and TRBJ1-1; no reliable D call. V lost 5 bases to trimming and J lost 4 bases, with 11 bases between them. The CDR3 contains 13 residues.

The chain employs TRBV5-1 and TRBJ2-1, with D unresolved. V was clipped by 10 bases and J by 7 bases, with 6 bases between them. The CDR3 contains 9 residues. Germline loops: CDR1 SGHRS, CDR2 YFSETQ. In DNA, the CDR3 is TGCGCCCTACCAAATGAGCAGTTCTTC. It is translated as CALPNEQFF.

The J gene is TRBJ2-3, the V gene TRBV11-3, with a possible D match to TRBD2 (6 bases). The CDR3 has 15 amino acids. V gave up 2 bases and J gave up 2 bases, with 11 bases separating them. Per germline, CDR1 SGHNT and CDR2 YENEEA. The CDR3 coding sequence is TGTGCCAGCAGCTTATCGGGACTTCTCACAGATACGCAGTATTTT. Translation gives CASSLSGLLTDTQYF.

This rearrangement joins TRBV5-1 to TRBJ2-7; TRBD2 aligns across 10 bases. Per the germline V gene, CDR1 is SGHRS and CDR2 is YFSETQ. V trimming: 4 bases; J trimming: 0 bases; junction bases outside the gene matches: 4. CDR3 length: 15 residues. In DNA, the CDR3 is TGCGCCAGCAGCACCATAGCGGGAGGCTCCTACGAGCAGTACTTC. Translation gives CASSTIAGGSYEQYF.

This clonotype has more than one count but fewer than ten. The V and J genes are TRBV7-2 and TRBJ1-2; 7 bases are shared with TRBD1. Germline V gene data show CDR1 as SGHTA and CDR2 as FQGNSA. This CDR3 comprises 17 residues. With 5 bases clipped from V and 6 bases from J, the junction kept 18 bases outside the gene matches. DNA for the CDR3: TGTGCCAGCAGCCAAGACAGGGTGGCCTACTACTATGATGGCTACACCTTC. Protein sequence: CASSQDRVAYYYDGYTF. Together with reference TRBV7-2 and TRBJ1-2, the CDR3 gives the full variable domain: GAGVSQSPSNKVTEKGKDVELRCDPISGHTALYWYRQSLGQGLEFLIYFQGNSAPDKSGLPSDRFSAERTGGSVSTLTIQRTQQEDSAVYLCASSQDRVAYYYDGYTFGSGTRLTVV.

This clonotype was observed many times. This sequence joins TRBV11-2 and TRBJ1-3, with 11 nucleotides matching TRBD1. Germline V gene lookup returns CDR1 SGHAT and CDR2 FQNNGV. V shed 5 bases and J 7 bases; nucleotides not matched to a gene: 4. The CDR3 spans 14 residues. CDR3 amino acids: CASSDRTGGNTIYF. CDR3 DNA sequence: TGTGCCAGCAGCGACCGGACAGGGGGCAACACCATATATTTT. Complete variable domain (other parts from reference TRBV11-2 and TRBJ1-3): EAGVAQSPRYKIIEKRQSVAFWCNPISGHATLYWYQQILGQGPKLLIQFQNNGVVDDSQLPKDRFSAERLKGVDSTLKIQPAKLEDSAVYLCASSDRTGGNTIYFGEGSWLTVV.

The chain carries TRBV7-9 and TRBJ2-1, with D hard to call. The CDR3 is made up of 15 amino acids. V dropped 3 bases and J dropped 5 bases, with 14 bases sitting between them. Per germline, CDR1 SEHNR and CDR2 FQNEAQ (reference sequence). CDR3 DNA sequence: TGTGCCAGCAGCTTTGGGTCCGGTGGTGACAATGAGCAGTTCTTC. The encoded protein is CASSFGSGGDNEQFF.

This clonotype has a count of ten or more. V usage is TRBV13 and J usage is TRBJ2-2, with a possible D match to TRBD1 (5 bases). This CDR3 comprises 14 residues. CDR1 is PRHDT and CDR2 is FYEKMQ in the germline V gene (reference sequence). Trimming removed 5 bases at V and 2 bases at J, with 9 bases between. The chain's CDR3 is CASSLTVNTGELFF. In nucleotides, the CDR3 is TGTGCCAGCAGCCTGACAGTTAACACCGGGGAGCTGTTTTTT.

This clonotype showed up many times. The J gene is TRBJ1-1, the V gene TRBV25-1, with TRBD1 matching 8 bases. Germline-derived CDR1 and CDR2 are MGHDK and SYGVNS. The CDR3 spans 18 residues. Trimming removed 0 bases from V and 4 bases from J; junction bases left unmatched: 13. CDR3 in amino acids: CASSEYETGDRVITEAFF. For the CDR3, the DNA is TGTGCCAGCAGTGAATATGAGACAGGGGATCGTGTAATCACTGAAGCTTTCTTT.

Only a few counts were recorded for this clonotype. The chain links TRBV7-2 to TRBJ2-1, with 9 bases fitting TRBD2. The CDR3 is 14 amino acids. Germline assignment: CDR1 SGHTA and CDR2 FQGNSA. Trimming removed 2 bases from V and 8 bases from J; junction bases left unmatched: 4. As DNA, the CDR3 is TGTGCCAGCAGCTTACGGCGGGAGGGCCATGAGCAGTTCTTC. Translating gives CASSLRREGHEQFF.

V is TRBV2 and J is TRBJ2-7, with 11 bases identical to TRBD2. This CDR3 spans 16 amino acids. Germline lookup yields CDR1 SNHLY and CDR2 FYNNEI. J gave up 0 bases and V 5 bases, and 6 bases lay outside the gene matches. The CDR3 bases are TGTGCCAGCAGTATTGGACTAGCGGGCGTCTCCTACGAGCAGTACGTC. It codes for CASSIGLAGVSYEQYV.

This clonotype was observed a few times. The V and J genes are TRBV7-9 and TRBJ2-3, with 9 bases identical to TRBD2. CDR1 SEHNR and CDR2 FQNEAQ come from the germline V gene (reference sequence). Trimming at V came to 8 bases and at J to 4 bases, leaving 10 bases not matched to a gene. CDR3 length: 15 residues. The CDR3 protein is CASYNSGSRADTQYF. The CDR3, as DNA: TGTGCCAGCTATAATAGCGGGAGTCGGGCAGATACGCAGTATTTT.